This T cell receptor beta chain was obtained from a study of blood T cell repertoires in COVID-19. Study-level information: Collection of acute and convalescent COVID-19 samples took place in the United States, Italy and Spain. T cells, B-cell-depleted T cells, or PBMCs provided the cDNA or gDNA that served as material.

Some clones are missing from TCRdb's copy, which holds only in-frame ones; the method was immunoSEQ multiplex PCR. Of tens of thousands of clones detected, 70% to 90% appear once; the ten largest clones hold over 4%. The TCR originated in a man aged 45-65 years with acute or convalescent COVID-19. Sample: peripheral blood.

CDR3 sequence: CASSLDLTEANYGYTF. The CDR3 DNA reads TGTGCCAGCAGCTTGGACCTGACAGAAGCTAACTATGGCTACACCTTC. The chain employs TRBV5-4 and TRBJ1-2; D may be TRBD1 (5 bases). CDR3 length equals 16 residues. V lost 0 bases, J lost 0 bases, and 12 bases lay in between. Germline V gene data show CDR1 as SGHNT and CDR2 as YYREEE (reference sequence).